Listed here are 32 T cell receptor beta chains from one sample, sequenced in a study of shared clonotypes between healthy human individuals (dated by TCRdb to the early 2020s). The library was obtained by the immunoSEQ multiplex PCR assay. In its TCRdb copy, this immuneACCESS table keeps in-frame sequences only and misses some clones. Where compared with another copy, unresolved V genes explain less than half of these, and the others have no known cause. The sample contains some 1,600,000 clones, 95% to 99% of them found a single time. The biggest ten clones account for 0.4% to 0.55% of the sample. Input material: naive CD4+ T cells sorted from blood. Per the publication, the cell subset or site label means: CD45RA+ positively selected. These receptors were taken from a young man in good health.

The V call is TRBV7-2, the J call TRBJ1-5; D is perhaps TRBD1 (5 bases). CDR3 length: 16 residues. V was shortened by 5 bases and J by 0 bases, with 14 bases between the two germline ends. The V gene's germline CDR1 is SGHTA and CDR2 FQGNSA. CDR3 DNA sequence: TGTGCCAGCAGCCTAAACCTTCAGGGTAGCAATCAGCCCCAGCATTTT. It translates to CASSLNLQGSNQPQHF.

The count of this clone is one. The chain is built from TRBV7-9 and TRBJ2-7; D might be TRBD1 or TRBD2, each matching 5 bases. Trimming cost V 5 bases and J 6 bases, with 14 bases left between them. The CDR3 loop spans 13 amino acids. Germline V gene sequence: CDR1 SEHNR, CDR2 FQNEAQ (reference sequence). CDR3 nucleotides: TGTGCCAGCAGCCCCCGAGGGGCCTCCGAGCAGTACTTC. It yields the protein CASSPRGASEQYF.

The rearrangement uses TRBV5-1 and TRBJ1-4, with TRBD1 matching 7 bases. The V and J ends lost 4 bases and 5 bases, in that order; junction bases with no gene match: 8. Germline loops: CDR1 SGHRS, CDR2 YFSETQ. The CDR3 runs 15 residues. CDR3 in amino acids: CASSKDRRSNEKLFF. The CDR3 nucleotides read TGCGCCAGCAGCAAGGACAGGAGATCAAATGAAAAACTGTTTTTT.

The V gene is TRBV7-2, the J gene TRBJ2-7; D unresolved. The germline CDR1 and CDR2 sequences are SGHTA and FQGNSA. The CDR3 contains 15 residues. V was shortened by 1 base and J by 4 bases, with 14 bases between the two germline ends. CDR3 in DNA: TGTGCCAGCAGCTTAGGTTCCACCGGTAGGTACGAGCAGTACTTC. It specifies CASSLGSTGRYEQYF.

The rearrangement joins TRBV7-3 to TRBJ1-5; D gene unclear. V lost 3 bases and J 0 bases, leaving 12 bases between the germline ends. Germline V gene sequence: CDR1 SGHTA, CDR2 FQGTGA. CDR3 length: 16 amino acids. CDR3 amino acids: CASSLVGKISNQPQHF. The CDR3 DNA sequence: TGTGCCAGCAGCTTGGTGGGGAAGATTAGCAATCAGCCCCAGCATTTT. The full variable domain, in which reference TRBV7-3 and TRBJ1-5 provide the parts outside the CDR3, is GAGVSQTPSNKVTEKGKYVELRCDPISGHTALYWYRQSLGQGPEFLIYFQGTGAADDSGLPNDRFFAVRPEGSVSTLKIQRTERGDSAVYLCASSLVGKISNQPQHFGDGTRLSIL.

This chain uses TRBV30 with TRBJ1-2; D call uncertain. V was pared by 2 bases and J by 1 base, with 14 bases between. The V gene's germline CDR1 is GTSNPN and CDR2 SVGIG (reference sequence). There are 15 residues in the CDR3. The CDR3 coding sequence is TGTGCCTGGAGTACCCCCTCGGGGATTAACTATGGCTACACCTTC. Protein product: CAWSTPSGINYGYTF. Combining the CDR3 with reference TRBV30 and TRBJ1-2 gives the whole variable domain SQTIHQWPATLVQPVGSPLSLECTVEGTSNPNLYWYRQAAGRGLQLLFYSVGIGQISSEVPQNLSASRPQDRQFILSSKKLLLSDSGFYLCAWSTPSGINYGYTFGSGTRLTVV.

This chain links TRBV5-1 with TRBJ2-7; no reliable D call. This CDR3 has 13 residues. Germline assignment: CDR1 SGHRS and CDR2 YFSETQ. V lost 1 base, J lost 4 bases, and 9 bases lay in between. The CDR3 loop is CASSLSALYEQYF. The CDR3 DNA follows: TGCGCCAGCAGCTTGAGCGCGCTATACGAGCAGTACTTC. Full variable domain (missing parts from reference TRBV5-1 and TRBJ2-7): KAGVTQTPRYLIKTRGQQVTLSCSPISGHRSVSWYQQTPGQGLQFLFEYFSETQRNKGNFPGRFSGRQFSNSRSEMNVSTLELGDSALYLCASSLSALYEQYFGPGTRLTVT.

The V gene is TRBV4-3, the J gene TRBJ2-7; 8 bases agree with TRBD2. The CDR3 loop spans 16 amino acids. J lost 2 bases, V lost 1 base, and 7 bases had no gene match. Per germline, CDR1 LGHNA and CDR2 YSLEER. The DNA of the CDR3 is TGCGCCAGCAGCCAAGTTCAATCAGCGGGGGCCTACGAGCAGTACTTC. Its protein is CASSQVQSAGAYEQYF.

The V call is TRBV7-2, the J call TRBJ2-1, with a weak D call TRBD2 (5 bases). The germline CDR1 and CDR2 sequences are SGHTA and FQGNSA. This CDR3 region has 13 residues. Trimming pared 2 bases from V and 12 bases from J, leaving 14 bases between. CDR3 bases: TGTGCCAGCAGCTTAATCCGGCCGGGAAGGCAGTTCTTC. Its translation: CASSLIRPGRQFF.

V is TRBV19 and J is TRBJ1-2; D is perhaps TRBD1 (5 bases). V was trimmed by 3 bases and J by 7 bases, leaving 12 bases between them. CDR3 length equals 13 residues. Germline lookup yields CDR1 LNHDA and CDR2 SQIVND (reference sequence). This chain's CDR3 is CASSIRGHVGYTF. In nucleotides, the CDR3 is TGTGCCAGTAGTATTCGGGGCCATGTTGGCTACACCTTC.

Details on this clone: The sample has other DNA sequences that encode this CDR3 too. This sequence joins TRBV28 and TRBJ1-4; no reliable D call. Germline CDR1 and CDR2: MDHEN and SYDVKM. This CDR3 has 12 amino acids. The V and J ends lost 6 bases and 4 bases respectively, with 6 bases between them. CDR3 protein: CASSLNNEKLFF. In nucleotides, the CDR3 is TGTGCCAGCAGCCTCAATAATGAAAAACTGTTTTTT.

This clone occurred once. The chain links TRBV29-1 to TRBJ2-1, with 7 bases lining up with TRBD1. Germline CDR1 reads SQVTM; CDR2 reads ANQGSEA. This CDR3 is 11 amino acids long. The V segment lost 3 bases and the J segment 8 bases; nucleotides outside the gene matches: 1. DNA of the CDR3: TGCAGCGTTGAGACAGGGTATGAGCAGTTCTTC. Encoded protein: CSVETGYEQFF.

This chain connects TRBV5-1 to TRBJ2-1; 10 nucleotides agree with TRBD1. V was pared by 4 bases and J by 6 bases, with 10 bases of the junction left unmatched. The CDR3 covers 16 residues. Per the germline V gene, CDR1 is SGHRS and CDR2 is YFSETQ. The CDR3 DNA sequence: TGCGCCAGCAGCAGCGGGGACAGGGGTAAGGGCAATGAGCAGTTCTTC. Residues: CASSSGDRGKGNEQFF.

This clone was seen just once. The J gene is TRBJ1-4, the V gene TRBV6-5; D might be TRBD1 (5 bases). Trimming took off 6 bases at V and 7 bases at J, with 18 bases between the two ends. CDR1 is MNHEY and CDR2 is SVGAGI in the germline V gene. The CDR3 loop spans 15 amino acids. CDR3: CASSRREAGSEKLFF. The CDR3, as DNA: TGTGCCAGCAGCCGCCGAGAGGCAGGGAGTGAAAAACTGTTTTTT.

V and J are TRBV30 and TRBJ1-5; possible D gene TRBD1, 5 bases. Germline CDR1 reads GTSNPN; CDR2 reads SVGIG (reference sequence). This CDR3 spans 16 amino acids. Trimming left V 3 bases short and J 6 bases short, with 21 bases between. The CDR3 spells CAWSTVFGQGTQPQHF. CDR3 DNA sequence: TGTGCCTGGAGCACAGTATTCGGACAAGGGACTCAGCCCCAGCATTTT.

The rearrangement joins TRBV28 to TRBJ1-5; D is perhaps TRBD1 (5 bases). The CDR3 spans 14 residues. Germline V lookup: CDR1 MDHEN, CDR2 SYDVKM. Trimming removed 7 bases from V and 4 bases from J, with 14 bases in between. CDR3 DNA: TGTGCCAGCACCCTTAGGGGAGAAAATCAGCCCCAGCATTTT. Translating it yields CASTLRGENQPQHF.

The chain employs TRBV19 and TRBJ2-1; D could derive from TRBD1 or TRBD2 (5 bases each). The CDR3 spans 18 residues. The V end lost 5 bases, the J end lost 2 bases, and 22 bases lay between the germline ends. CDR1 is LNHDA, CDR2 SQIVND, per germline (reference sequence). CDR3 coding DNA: TGTGCCAGTAGTGCTCTGTTATCCAAAGCGGACACCTACAATGAGCAGTTCTTC. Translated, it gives CASSALLSKADTYNEQFF.

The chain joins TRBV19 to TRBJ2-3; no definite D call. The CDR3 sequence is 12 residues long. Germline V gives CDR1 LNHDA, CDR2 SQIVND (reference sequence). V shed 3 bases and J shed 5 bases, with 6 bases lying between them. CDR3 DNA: TGTGCCAGTAGTATTGGAGTAGATACGCAGTATTTT. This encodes CASSIGVDTQYF.

CDR3 coding DNA: TGTGCCAGCACCCCAGGGCGGGGGTTTTACGAGCAGTACTTC. It is translated as CASTPGRGFYEQYF. The chain recombines TRBV9 with TRBJ2-7; 7 nucleotides line up with TRBD2. Per germline, CDR1 SGDLS and CDR2 YYNGEE. The V and J ends lost 6 bases and 4 bases, in that order; junction bases with no gene match: 10. There are 14 residues in the CDR3.

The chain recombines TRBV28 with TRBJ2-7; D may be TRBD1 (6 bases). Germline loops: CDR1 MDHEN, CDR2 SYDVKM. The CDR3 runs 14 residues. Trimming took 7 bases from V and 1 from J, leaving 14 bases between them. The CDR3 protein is CASKFTGTSYEQYF. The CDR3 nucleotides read TGTGCCAGCAAATTTACCGGGACATCCTACGAGCAGTACTTC.

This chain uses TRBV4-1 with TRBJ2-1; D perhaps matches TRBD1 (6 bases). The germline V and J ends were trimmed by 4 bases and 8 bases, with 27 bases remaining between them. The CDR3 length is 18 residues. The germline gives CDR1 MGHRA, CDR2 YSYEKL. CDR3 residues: CASSLTPAGADLEHEQFF. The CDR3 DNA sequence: TGCGCCAGCAGCCTGACTCCCGCAGGGGCCGACTTAGAGCATGAGCAGTTCTTC.

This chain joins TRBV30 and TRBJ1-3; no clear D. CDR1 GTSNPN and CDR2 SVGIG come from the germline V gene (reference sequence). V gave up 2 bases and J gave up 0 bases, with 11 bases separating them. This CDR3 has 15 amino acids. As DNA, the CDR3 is TGTGCCTGGAGTCCCGGACGGAGCTCTGGAAACACCATATATTTT. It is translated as CAWSPGRSSGNTIYF.

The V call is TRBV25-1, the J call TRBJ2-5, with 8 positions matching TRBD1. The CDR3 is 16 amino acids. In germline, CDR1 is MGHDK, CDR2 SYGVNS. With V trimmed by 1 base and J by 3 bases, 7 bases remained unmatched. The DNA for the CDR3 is TGTGCCAGCAGTGAATTTGGCGGACAGGGAAAAGAGACCCAGTACTTC. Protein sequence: CASSEFGGQGKETQYF.

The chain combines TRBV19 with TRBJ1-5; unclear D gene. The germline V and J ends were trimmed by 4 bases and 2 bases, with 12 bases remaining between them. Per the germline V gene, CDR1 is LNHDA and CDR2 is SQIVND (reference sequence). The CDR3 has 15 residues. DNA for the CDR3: TGTGCCAGTAGTACCATAATAAGCGGCAATCAGCCCCAGCATTTT. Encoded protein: CASSTIISGNQPQHF.

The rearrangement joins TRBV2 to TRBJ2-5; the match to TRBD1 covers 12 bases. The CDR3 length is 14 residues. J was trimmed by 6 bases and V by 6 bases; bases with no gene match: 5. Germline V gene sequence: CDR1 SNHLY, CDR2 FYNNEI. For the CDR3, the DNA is TGTGCCAGCAGACCGGGACAGGGGGCGCAGACCCAGTACTTC. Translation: CASRPGQGAQTQYF.

The CDR3 DNA follows: TGTGCCAGCAGTCTATTGAACACCGGGGAGCTGTTTTTT. Translating it yields CASSLLNTGELFF. V and J are TRBV27 and TRBJ2-2; D is uncertain. This CDR3 is built from 13 residues. Deletions cut 5 bases from V and 1 base from J, with 5 bases between. From germline, CDR1 is MNHEY and CDR2 SMNVEV (reference sequence).

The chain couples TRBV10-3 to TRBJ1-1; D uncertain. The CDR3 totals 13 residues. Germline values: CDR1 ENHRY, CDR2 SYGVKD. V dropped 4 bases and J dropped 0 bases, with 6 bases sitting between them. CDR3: CAISGPLNTEAFF. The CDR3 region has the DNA TGTGCCATCAGTGGGCCGTTGAACACTGAAGCTTTCTTT.

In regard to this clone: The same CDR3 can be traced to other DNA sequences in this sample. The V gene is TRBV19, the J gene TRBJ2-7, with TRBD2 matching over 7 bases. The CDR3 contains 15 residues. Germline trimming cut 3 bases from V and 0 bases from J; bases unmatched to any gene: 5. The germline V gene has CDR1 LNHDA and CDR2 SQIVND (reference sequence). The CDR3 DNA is TGTGCCAGTAGTATTGTGGGAGGGCCCTCCTACGAGCAGTACTTC. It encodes CASSIVGGPSYEQYF.

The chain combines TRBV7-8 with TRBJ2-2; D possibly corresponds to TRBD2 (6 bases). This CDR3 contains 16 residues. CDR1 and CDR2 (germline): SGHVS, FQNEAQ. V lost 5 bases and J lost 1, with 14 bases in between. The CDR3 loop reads CASSPVGTGNTGELFF. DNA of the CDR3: TGTGCCAGCAGCCCAGTCGGGACTGGGAACACCGGGGAGCTGTTTTTT.

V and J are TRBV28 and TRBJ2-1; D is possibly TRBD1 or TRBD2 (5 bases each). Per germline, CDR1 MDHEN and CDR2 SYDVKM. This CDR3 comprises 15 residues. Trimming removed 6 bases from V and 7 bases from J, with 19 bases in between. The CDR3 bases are TGTGCCAGCAGCCTTGGGGGTTTCAGCCTTAATGAGCAGTTCTTC. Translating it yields CASSLGGFSLNEQFF.

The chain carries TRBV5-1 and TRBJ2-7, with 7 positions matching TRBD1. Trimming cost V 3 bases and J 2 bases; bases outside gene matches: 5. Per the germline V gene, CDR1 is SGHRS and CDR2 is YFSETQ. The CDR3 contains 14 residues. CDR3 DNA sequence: TGCGCCAGCAGCTCCGGACAGGCCCCCTACGAGCAGTACTTC. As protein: CASSSGQAPYEQYF.

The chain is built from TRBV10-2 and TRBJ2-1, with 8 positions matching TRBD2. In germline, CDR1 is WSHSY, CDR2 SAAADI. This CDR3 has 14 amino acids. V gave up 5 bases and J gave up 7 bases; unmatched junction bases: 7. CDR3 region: CASSLGTSRNEQFF. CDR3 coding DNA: TGCGCCAGCAGTCTCGGGACTAGTCGGAATGAGCAGTTCTTC.